The entry below describes one T cell receptor beta chain. This entry comes from a study of blood T cell repertoires in COVID-19. Background on the study: PBMCs, B-cell-depleted T cells, or T cells were the source of the cDNA or gDNA that made up the material.

The table came from immunoSEQ multiplex PCR; TCRdb's copy has only in-frame clones and leaves some out. The sample shows approximately 190,000 clones, approximately 81% of them seen only once. CDR3 length equals 15 residues. The germline V gene has CDR1 SGHRS and CDR2 YFSETQ. Trimming shortened V by 3 bases and J by 1 base, and 13 bases separated the two germline ends. Sequenced: peripheral blood. The gene calls are TRBV5-1 and TRBJ1-1, with unresolved D. This sequence was found in a human donor in a cohort sampled during active COVID-19. The CDR3 protein is CASSSGGVGNTEAFF. The CDR3 nucleotides read TGCGCCAGCAGCTCCGGCGGGGTTGGGAACACTGAAGCTTTCTTT.